The sequence of this T cell receptor (beta chain) was determined in a study of T cells in Graves' hyperthyroidism and ophthalmopathy. This clonotype was seen ten or more times. The CDR3 runs to 15 residues. Germline V gene sequence: CDR1 GTSNPN, CDR2 SVGIG (reference sequence). The germline V and J ends were trimmed by 1 base and 7 bases, with 19 bases remaining between them. RNA transcripts served as the template for amplifying TCR beta CDR3 regions. RT-PCR in the first round (using the HTBI primer set) targeted the TCR CDR3. TCRdb independently ran MiXCR on the multiplex PCR reads; one entry per CDR3 protein. The sample consists of about 350,000 distinct CDR3 sequences, about a fifth of them appearing once.

The sequencing input was blood. The receptor's source is a woman between 18 and 29 years old with Graves' hyperthyroidism. The chain links TRBV30 to TRBJ2-5; D perhaps matches TRBD2 (6 bases). CDR3 bases: TGTGCCTGGAGTGGGGCGGGGCGAGAGATGGGGACCCAGTACTTC. Translation gives CAWSGAGREMGTQYF.